This TCR beta chain originates from a study of T cell responses to AZD1222 COVID-19 vaccine (dated by TCRdb to the early 2020s). For the study in its entirety: TCR sequencing was performed for more than 230 trial participants, of whom approximately 200 were given two doses of AZD1222 and approximately 25 were given two doses of MenACWY control vaccine. Trial participants were enrolled into age subgroups of 18-55, 56-69 and 70-plus years, which contained approximately 150, 30 and 60 TCR-sequenced participants, respectively. The study at large found these results: No day 14 peak-response samples were available, so repertoires were characterized only after the peak T cell response. Conclusions about previously exposed vaccinees are limited because only a handful of AZD1222 recipients were SARS-CoV-2 seropositive at baseline. Spike-specific TCR breadth and depth rose significantly after two AZD1222 doses compared with day 0 and with MenACWY recipients. Nearly half of unique spike-specific TCRs reportedly recognized epitopes outside regions mutated in the B.1.351 and B.1.1.7 variants. The whole spike protein was spanned by vaccine-associated CD4 TCRs, and dominant responses were seen in regions 160-218 and 743-854. Participants were mostly white British, with more females than males. The authors suggested clonal diversity may have been underestimated. The 56-69-year group was small, and its depth increase did not reach significance, likely because of low power.

The CDR3 regions of human TCRbeta chains were analyzed by immunosequencing. The authors' pipeline ran thus. Repertoire TCRs were matched against a reference library of SARS-CoV-2-specific TCRs generated with the MIRA antigen-specificity platform. Breadth was defined as the fraction of unique TCRs that were SARS-CoV-2-associated, and depth was defined as the fraction of total T cells that were SARS-CoV-2-associated. Using the MIRA data, each spike-specific TCR was mapped to the spike region that the TCR reacts to and placed in a CD4 or CD8 class. Log10-transformed breadth and depth values were compared by one-way ANOVA with Sidak's multiple comparisons tests. TCRdb limited this immuneACCESS table to in-frame rearrangements with V and J called. A share of clones is missing; checked studies link under half to unresolved V genes, and the rest is unexplained. V, J and clone size reflect that table, while D and trimming were determined from the DNA. Counted in this sample were about 200,000 clones; 91% of them appeared once. The ten largest clonotypes hold approximately 3.7% of the sample.

V is pruned by 5 bases and J by 2 bases, leaving 3 bases of the junction without a gene match. From a lookup of the germline V gene, CDR1 and CDR2 are KGHDR and SFDVKD. The CDR3 goes from the cysteine to the phenylalanine over 15 residues. The read is trimmed to its CDR3 DNA, 45 bases read in frame from base 1. The sample's time point label, in plain terms: about 28 days (+/-7) after the second vaccine dose. AZD1222 recipients with second doses at about 4 weeks or about 12 weeks were pooled, because spike-specific TCR depth and breadth did not differ between schedules. Vaccinee samples were obtained from the UK trials COV001 and COV002, which included a single-blind randomized controlled phase 2/3 trial of AZD1222 (ChAdOx1 nCoV-19) in healthy adults. For TCRbeta chain sequencing, PBMC samples from trial participants were taken at day 0 and at day 28 after the second dose. Note on this clone: This receptor's antigen is unknown. Per-base qualities were not stored, and no clone one base away is much larger.

The sequence is built from TRBV24-1 and TRBJ1-5; a stretch of 9 junction bases matches TRBD1. The TCR sequence derives from an adult who received the AZD1222 COVID-19 vaccine. Sequenced here: peripheral blood, sampled 28 days after the second AZD1222 dose. The CDR3 reads CATSATGGGNQPQHF. Read as DNA, the sequence is TGTGCCACCAGTGCCACAGGGGGCGGCAATCAGCCCCAGCATTTT.